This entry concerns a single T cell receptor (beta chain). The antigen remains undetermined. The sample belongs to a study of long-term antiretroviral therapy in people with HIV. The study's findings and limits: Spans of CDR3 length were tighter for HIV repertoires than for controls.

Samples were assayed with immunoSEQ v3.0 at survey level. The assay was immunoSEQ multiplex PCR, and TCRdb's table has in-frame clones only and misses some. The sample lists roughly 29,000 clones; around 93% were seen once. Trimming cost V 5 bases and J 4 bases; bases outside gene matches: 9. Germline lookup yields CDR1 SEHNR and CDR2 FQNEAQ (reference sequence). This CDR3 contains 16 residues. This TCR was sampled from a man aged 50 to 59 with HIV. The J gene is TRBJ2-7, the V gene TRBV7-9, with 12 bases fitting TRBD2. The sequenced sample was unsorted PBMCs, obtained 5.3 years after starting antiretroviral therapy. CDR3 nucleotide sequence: TGTGCCAGCAGCCCAACCGGGACTAGCGGGCGATACGAGCAGTACTTC. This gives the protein CASSPTGTSGRYEQYF.